This T cell receptor (beta chain) was captured in a study of T-cell memory formation after mild COVID-19. This clonotype was seen more than once but under ten times. What it recognizes is unknown. The study, taken as a whole, reports: There was a balanced CD4/CD8 profile in clones contracting day 15 to 85, and later expanders leaned CD4+.

CDR3 length: 12 amino acids. Germline values: CDR1 SNHLY, CDR2 FYNNEI. V shed 2 bases and J shed 4 bases, with 3 bases lying between them. Via MiXCR, TCRdb re-called the 5' RACE reads, giving one row per CDR3 protein. The data show around 200,000 distinct CDR3 sequences, 15% to 20% seen once. The chain has TRBV2 and TRBJ1-3; the D is unclear. This clonotype was obtained from a man aged 18 to 35 who had mild COVID-19 (a few samples of this study predate the infection). Cell type and time point are not known. Sequencing was performed on PBMCs or a T cell subset sorted from them (not recorded which). CDR3 bases: TGTGCCAGCAGTGAAACAGGAAACACCATATATTTT. Amino acid sequence: CASSETGNTIYF.